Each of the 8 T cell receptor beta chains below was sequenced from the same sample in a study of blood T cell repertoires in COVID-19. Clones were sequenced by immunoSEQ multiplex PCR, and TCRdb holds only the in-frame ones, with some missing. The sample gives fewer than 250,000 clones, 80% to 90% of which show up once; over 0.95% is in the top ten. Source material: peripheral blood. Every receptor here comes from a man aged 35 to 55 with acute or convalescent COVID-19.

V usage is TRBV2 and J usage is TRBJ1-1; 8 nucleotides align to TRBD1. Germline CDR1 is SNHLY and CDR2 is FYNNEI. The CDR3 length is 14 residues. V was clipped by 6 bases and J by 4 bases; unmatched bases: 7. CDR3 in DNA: TGTGCCAGCAGCTCCTACAGGGGGAGCACTGAAGCTTTCTTT. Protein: CASSSYRGSTEAFF.

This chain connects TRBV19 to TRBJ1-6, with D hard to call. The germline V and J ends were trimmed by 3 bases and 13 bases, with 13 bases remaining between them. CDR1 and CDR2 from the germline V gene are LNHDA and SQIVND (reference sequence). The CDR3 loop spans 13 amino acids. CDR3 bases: TGTGCCAGTAGTATGGAGGGCGGGCTCCCCCTCCACTTT. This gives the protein CASSMEGGLPLHF.

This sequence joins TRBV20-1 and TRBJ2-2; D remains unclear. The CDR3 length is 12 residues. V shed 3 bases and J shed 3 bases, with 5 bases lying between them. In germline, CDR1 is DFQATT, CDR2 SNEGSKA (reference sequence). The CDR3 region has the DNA TGCAGTGCTAGTCAGTACACCGGGGAGCTGTTTTTT. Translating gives CSASQYTGELFF.

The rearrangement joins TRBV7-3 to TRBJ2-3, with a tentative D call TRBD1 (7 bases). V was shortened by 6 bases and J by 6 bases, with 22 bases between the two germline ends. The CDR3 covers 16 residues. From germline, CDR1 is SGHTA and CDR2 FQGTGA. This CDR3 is CASSPRAGGPLDTQYF. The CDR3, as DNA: TGTGCCAGCAGTCCTAGGGCAGGGGGGCCCCTGGATACGCAGTATTTT.

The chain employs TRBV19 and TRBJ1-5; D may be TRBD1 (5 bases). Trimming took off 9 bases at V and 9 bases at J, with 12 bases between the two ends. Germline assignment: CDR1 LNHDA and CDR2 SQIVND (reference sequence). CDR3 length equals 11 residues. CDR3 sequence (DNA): TGTGCCAGCCTAGGGGTTGGGCCCCAGCATTTT. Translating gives CASLGVGPQHF. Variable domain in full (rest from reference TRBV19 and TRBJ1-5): DGGITQSPKYLFRKEGQNVTLSCEQNLNHDAMYWYRQDPGQGLRLIYYSQIVNDFQKGDIAEGYSVSREKKESFPLTVTSAQKNPTAFYLCASLGVGPQHFGDGTRLSIL.

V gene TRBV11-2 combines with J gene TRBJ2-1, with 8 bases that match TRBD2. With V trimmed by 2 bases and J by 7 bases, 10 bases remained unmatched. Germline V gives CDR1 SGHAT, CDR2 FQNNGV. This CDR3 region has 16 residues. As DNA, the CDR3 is TGTGCCAGCAGCTTACTTCGGGGGGGCGGTGGGAATGAGCAGTTCTTC. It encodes CASSLLRGGGGNEQFF.

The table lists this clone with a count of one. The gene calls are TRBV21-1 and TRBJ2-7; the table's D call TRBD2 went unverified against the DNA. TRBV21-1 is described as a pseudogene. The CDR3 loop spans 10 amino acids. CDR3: CASVGDEQYF. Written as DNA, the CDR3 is TGTGCCAGCGTAGGAGACGAGCAGTACTTC.

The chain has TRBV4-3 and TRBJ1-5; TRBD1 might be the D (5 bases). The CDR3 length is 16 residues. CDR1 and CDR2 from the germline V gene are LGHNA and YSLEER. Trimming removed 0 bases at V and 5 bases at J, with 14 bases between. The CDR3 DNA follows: TGCGCCAGCAGCCAAGATCTAGGGCAGGGCCATCAGCCCCAGCATTTT. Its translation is CASSQDLGQGHQPQHF.